The clone carrying this T cell receptor (beta chain) has more than one count but fewer than ten. Its antigen is unidentified. These data are taken from a study of T-cell reconstitution after alpha-beta-depleted transplantation in children. Study-wide points: Several hundred expanded graft clones reportedly were the source of alpha-beta T cells about two months after transplant. There were some patients whose high TCRbeta diversity at day 60 came from surviving recipient T cells and thymic progenitors. T cells produced anew were the main source of T-cell counts and diversity one year after transplant.

Unmatched junction bases numbered 16, after V lost 8 bases and J lost 5 bases. The CDR3 loop spans 16 amino acids. Germline V gene data show CDR1 as SGHVS and CDR2 as FQNEAQ. Library preparation (for TCRbeta) was performed with unique molecular identifiers. TCRdb re-called the PCR reads with MiXCR, one entry per CDR3 protein. This sample yields 670,000 or so distinct CDR3 sequences, of which around 13% are seen a single time; 0.79% belongs to the top ten. The rearrangement links TRBV7-8 to TRBJ2-5; 8 bases are a match to TRBD2. The sequencing used PBMCs, collected before TCRalphabeta/CD19-depleted stem cell transplant. The sequence derives from a girl aged 2 to 10 with congenital amegakaryocytic thrombocytopenia, due to receive a stem cell transplant. CDR3 protein: CASQMPPGLGIETQYF. The CDR3 region has the DNA TGTGCCAGCCAAATGCCGCCGGGACTAGGGATTGAGACCCAGTACTTC. The entire variable domain, with the rest obtained from reference TRBV7-8 and TRBJ2-5, is as follows: GAGVSQSPRYKVAKRGQDVALRCDPISGHVSLFWYQQALGQGPEFLTYFQNEAQLDKSGLPSDRFFAERPEGSVSTLKIQRTQQEDSAVYLCASQMPPGLGIETQYFGPGTRLLVL.